This record looks at one TCR beta chain sequence and its context. With 0 bases removed from V and 7 bases from J, the gap between germline ends came to 19 bases. Germline loops: CDR1 LGHNT, CDR2 FRNRAP. There are 17 residues in the CDR3. Authors' processing steps: Amplification from reference gene primers served as the basis for estimated nucleated cell counts. TCRdb's table, derived via immunoSEQ multiplex PCR, lists solely in-frame clones and lacks some. D and trimming were read from the DNA, whereas the V and J calls and clone size are those reported in that table. The table lists fewer than 450,000 clones, 87% of them singletons. The sample originates from a study of blood T cell repertoires in COVID-19. Study details: In each case, the material was cDNA or gDNA derived from T cells, B-cell-depleted T cells, or PBMCs.

Sequencing used peripheral blood. The source is a woman aged 50 to 65 with COVID-19, enrolled during active disease. This chain joins TRBV12-5 and TRBJ1-5; tentatively, D is TRBD1 (6 bases). The CDR3 nucleotides read TGTGCTAGTGGTTTGGTAGGGCGGGGGCTTATCAAGCAGCCCCAGCATTTT. Translated: CASGLVGRGLIKQPQHF. The full variable domain, its missing parts supplied by reference TRBV12-5 and TRBJ1-5, is DARVTQTPRHKVTEMGQEVTMRCQPILGHNTVFWYRQTMMQGLELLAYFRNRAPLDDSGMPKDRFSAEMPDATLATLKIQPSEPRDSAVYFCASGLVGRGLIKQPQHFGDGTRLSIL.